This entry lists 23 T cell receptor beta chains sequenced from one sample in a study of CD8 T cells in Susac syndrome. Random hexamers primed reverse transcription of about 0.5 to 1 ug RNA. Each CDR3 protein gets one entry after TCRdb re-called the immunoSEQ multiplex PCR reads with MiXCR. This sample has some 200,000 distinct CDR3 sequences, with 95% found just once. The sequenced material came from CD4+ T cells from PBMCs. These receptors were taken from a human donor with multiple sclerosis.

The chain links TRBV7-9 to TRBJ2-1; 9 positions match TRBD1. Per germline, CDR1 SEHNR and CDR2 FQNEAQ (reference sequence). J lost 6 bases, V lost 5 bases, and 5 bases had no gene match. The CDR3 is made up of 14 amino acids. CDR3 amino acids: CASSPGQGINEQFF. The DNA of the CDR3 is TGTGCCAGCAGCCCGGGACAGGGTATCAATGAGCAGTTCTTC.

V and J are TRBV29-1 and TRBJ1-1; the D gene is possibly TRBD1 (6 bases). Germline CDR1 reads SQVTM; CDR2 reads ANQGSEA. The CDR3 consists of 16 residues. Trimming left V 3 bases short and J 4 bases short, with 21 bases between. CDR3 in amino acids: CSVEGVQGRRSTEAFF. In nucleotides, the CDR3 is TGCAGCGTTGAGGGTGTGCAGGGGAGGCGGAGCACTGAAGCTTTCTTT.

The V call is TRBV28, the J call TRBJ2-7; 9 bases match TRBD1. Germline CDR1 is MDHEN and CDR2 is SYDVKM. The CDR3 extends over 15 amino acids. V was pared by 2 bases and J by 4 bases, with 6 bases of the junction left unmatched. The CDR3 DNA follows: TGTGCCAGCAGTTTACACCTAGGGACAGGGTACGAGCAGTACTTC. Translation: CASSLHLGTGYEQYF.

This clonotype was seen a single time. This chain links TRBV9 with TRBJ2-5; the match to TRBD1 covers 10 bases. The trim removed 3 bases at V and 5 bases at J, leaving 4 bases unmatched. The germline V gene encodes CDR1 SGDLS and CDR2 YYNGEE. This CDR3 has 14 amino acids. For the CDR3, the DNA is TGTGCCAGCAGCGCGACAGGGGGCTTTGAGACCCAGTACTTC. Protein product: CASSATGGFETQYF.

The CDR3 DNA is TGTGCCAGCAGTTCGTTAGAGTCCCCCTCCTACAATGAGCAGTTCTTC. Protein product: CASSSLESPSYNEQFF. The V call is TRBV28, the J call TRBJ2-1; D remains ambiguous. Trimming left V 4 bases short and J 0 bases short, with 13 bases between. The CDR3 length is 16 residues. The germline V gene encodes CDR1 MDHEN and CDR2 SYDVKM.

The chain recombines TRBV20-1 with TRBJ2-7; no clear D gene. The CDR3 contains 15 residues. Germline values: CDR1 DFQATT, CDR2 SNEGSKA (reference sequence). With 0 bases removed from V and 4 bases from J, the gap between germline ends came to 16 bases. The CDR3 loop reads CSARDWGGERYEQYF. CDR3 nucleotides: TGCAGTGCTAGAGATTGGGGTGGAGAAAGGTACGAGCAGTACTTC.

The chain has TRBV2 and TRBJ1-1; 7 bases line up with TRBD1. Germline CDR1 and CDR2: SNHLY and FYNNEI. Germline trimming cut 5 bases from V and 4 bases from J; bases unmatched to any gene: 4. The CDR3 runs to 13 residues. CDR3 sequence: CASSSQGTTEAFF. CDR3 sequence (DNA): TGTGCCAGCAGTTCACAGGGGACCACTGAAGCTTTCTTT.

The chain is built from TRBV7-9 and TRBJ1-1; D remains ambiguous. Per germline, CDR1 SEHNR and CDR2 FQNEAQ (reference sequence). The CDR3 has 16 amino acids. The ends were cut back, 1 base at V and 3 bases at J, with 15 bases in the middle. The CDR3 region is CASSLVGSRTDTEAFF. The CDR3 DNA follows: TGTGCCAGCAGCTTAGTTGGGTCGAGGACGGACACTGAAGCTTTCTTT.

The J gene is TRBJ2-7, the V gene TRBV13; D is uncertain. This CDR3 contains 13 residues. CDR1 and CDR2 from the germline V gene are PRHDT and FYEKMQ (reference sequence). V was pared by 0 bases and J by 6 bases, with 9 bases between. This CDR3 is CASSLGLNGEQYF. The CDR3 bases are TGTGCCAGCAGCTTAGGCCTGAATGGCGAGCAGTACTTC.

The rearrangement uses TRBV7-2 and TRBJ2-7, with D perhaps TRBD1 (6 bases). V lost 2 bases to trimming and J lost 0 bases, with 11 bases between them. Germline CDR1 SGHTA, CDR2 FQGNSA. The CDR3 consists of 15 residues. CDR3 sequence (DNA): TGTGCCAGCAGCTTAACAAGGACAGACTCCTACGAGCAGTACTTC. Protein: CASSLTRTDSYEQYF.

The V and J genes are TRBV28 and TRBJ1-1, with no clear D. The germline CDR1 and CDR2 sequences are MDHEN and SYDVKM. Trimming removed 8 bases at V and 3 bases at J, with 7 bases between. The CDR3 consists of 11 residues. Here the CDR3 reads CASCQHTEAFF. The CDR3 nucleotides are TGTGCCAGCTGCCAGCACACTGAAGCTTTCTTT. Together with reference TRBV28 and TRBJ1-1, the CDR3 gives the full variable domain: DVKVTQSSRYLVKRTGEKVFLECVQDMDHENMFWYRQDPGLGLRLIYFSYDVKMKEKGDIPEGYSVSREKKERFSLILESASTNQTSMYLCASCQHTEAFFGQGTRLTVV.

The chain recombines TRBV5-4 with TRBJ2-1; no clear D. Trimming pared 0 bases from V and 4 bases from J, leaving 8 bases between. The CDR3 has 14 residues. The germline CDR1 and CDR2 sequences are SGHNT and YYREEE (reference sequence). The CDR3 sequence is CASSLVGAYNEQFF. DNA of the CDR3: TGTGCCAGCAGCTTGGTAGGCGCATACAATGAGCAGTTCTTC.

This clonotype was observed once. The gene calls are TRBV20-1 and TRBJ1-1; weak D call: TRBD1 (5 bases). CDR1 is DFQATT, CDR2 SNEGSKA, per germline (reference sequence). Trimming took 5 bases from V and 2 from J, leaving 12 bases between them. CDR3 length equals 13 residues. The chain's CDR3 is CSALAGRNTEAFF. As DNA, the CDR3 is TGCAGTGCTCTCGCGGGACGAAACACTGAAGCTTTCTTT.

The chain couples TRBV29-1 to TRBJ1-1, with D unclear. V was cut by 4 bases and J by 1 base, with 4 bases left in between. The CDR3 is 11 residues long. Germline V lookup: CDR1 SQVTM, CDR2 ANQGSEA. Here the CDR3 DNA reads TGCAGCGTTGGGCCGAACACTGAAGCTTTCTTT. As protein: CSVGPNTEAFF.

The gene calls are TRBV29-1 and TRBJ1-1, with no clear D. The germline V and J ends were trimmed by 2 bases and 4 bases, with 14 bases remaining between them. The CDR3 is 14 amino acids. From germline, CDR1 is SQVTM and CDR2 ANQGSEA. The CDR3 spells CSVELPGRVTEAFF. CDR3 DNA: TGCAGCGTTGAACTCCCGGGAAGGGTCACTGAAGCTTTCTTT.

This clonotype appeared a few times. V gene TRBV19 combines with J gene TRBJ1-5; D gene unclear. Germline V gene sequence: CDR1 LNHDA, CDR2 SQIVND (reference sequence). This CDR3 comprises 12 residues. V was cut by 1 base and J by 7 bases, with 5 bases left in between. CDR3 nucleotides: TGTGCCAGTAGTATAGGGGAACAGCCCCAGCATTTT. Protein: CASSIGEQPQHF.

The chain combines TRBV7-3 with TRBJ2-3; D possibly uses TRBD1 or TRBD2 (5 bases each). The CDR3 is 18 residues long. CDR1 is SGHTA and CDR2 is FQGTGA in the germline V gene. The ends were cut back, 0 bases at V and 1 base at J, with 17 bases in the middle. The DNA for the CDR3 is TGTGCCAGCAGCTTAACGCTGGGGATCCCGGGGCGCACAGATACGCAGTATTTT. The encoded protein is CASSLTLGIPGRTDTQYF.

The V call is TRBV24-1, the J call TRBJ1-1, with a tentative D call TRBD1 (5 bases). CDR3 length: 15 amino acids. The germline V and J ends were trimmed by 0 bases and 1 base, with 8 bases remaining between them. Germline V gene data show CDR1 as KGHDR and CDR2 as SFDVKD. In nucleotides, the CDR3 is TGTGCCACCAGTGATTTGCCGCAGGGGAACACTGAAGCTTTCTTT. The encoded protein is CATSDLPQGNTEAFF.

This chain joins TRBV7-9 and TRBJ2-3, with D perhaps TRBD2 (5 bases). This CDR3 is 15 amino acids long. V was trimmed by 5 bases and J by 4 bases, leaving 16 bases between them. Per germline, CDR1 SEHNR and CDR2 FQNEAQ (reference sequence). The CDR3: CASSPSRTPPDTQYF. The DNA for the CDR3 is TGTGCCAGCAGCCCTTCGAGGACTCCCCCAGATACGCAGTATTTT. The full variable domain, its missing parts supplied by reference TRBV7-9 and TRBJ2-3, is DTGVSQNPRHKITKRGQNVTFRCDPISEHNRLYWYRQTLGQGPEFLTYFQNEAQLEKSRLLSDRFSAERPKGSFSTLEIQRTEQGDSAMYLCASSPSRTPPDTQYFGPGTRLTVL.

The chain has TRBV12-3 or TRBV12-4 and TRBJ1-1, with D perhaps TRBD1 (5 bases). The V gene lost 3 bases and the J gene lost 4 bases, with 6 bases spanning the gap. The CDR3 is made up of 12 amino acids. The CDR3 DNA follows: TGTGCCAGCAGTTTTGGGACCACTGAAGCTTTCTTT. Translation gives CASSFGTTEAFF.

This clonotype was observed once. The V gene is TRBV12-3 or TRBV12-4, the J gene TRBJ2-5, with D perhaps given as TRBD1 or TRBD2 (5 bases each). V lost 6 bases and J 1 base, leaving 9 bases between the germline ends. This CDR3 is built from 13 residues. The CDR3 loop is CASRWGRQETQYF. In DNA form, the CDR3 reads TGTGCCAGCAGATGGGGACGCCAAGAGACCCAGTACTTC.

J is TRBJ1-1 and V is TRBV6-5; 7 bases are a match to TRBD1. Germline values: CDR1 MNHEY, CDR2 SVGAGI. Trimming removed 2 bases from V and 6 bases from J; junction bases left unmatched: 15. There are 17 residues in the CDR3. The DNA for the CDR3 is TGTGCCAGCAGTTACGGATCCCGCGACAGGGCCCAACCTGAAGCTTTCTTT. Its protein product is CASSYGSRDRAQPEAFF.

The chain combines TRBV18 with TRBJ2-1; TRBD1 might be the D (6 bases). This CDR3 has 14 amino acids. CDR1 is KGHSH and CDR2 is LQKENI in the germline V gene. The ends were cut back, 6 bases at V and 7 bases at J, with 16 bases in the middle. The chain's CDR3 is CASSPRWGQNEQFF. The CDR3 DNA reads TGTGCCAGCTCCCCGAGGTGGGGGCAGAATGAGCAGTTCTTC.